This T cell receptor beta chain originates from a study of cytomegalovirus exposure and HLA in healthy donors. It was with 60 Vbeta and 13 Jbeta primers that the PCR ran. Profiled with immunoSEQ multiplex PCR; TCRdb holds only in-frame clones, not every one. The sample carries approximately 160,000 clones, roughly 77% recorded once. With regard to this clone: Its specificity is unknown.

Study-wide results and caveats: Immune exposure data for these donors was limited to CMV serostatus.

Sequencing was carried out using PBMCs. This clonotype originated in a woman between 35 and 50 years old in good health and CMV-seropositive.

CDR3 nucleotides: TGTGCCAGCAGTGAATTGGCGGGGGGTCCCTACAATGAGCAGTTCTTC. It encodes CASSELAGGPYNEQFF. The gene calls are TRBV25-1 and TRBJ2-1; 8 bases map to TRBD2. V was clipped by 1 base and J by 2 bases; unmatched bases: 4. In germline, CDR1 is MGHDK, CDR2 SYGVNS. There are 16 residues in the CDR3.